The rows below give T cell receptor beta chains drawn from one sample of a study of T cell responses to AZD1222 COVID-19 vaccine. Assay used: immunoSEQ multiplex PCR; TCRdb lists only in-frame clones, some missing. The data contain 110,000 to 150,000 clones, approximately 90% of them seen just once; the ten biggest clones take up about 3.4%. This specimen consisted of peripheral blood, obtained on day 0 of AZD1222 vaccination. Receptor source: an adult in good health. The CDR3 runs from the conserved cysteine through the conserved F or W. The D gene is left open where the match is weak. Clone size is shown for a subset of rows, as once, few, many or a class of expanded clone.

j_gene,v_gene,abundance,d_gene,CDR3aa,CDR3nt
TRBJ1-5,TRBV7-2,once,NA,CASSLDRVGQPQHF,TGTGCCAGCAGCTTAGACAGGGTCGGTCAGCCCCAGCATTTT
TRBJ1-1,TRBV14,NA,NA,CASSQEPWRGGDEAFF,TGTGCCAGCAGCCAAGAACCATGGCGAGGAGGGGATGAAGCTTTCTTT
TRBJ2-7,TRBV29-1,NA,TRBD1,CSVDRGHEQYF,TGCAGCGTTGACAGGGGGCACGAGCAGTACTTC
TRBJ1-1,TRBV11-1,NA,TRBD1,CASSPDRANTEAFF,TGTGCCAGCAGCCCGGACAGGGCGAACACTGAAGCTTTCTTT
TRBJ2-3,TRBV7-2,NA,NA,CASSLSVGGTDTQYF,TGTGCCAGCAGCTTATCCGTGGGAGGCACAGATACGCAGTATTTT
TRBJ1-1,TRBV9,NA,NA,CASSVAGGNTEAFF,TGTGCCAGCAGCGTAGCGGGAGGGAACACTGAAGCTTTCTTT
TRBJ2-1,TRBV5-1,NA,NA,CASNQYDDEQFF,TGCGCCAGCAACCAATATGACGATGAGCAGTTCTTC
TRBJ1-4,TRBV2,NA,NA,CASSEMRGEKLFF,TGTGCCAGCAGTGAAATGAGGGGGGAAAAACTGTTTTTT
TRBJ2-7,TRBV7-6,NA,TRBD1,CASSLRDRVREQYF,TGTGCCAGCAGCCTCCGGGACAGGGTCCGCGAGCAGTACTTC
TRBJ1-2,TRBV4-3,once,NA,CASSQGGDYGYTF,TGCGCCAGCAGCCAAGGTGGAGACTATGGCTACACCTTC
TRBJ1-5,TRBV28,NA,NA,CASRPGIQPQHF,TGTGCCAGCAGACCAGGGATCCAGCCCCAGCATTTT
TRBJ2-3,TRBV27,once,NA,CASSFGDPITDTQYF,TGTGCCAGCAGTTTCGGGGACCCTATCACAGATACGCAGTATTTT
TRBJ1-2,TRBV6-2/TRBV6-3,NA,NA,CASSSSGRLPANYGYTF,TGTGCCAGCAGCTCTTCCGGGCGGTTACCAGCTAACTATGGCTACACCTTC
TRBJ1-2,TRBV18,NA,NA,CASSPSGPMINYGYTF,TGTGCCAGCTCACCATCGGGACCGATGATTAACTATGGCTACACCTTC
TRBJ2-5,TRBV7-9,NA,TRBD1,CASSLSMGRGRETQYF,TGTGCCAGCAGCTTAAGTATGGGAAGGGGGCGAGAGACCCAGTACTTC
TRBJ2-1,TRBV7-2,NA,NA,CASRIREEQFF,TGTGCCAGCAGGATCAGGGAAGAGCAGTTCTTC
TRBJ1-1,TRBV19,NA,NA,CASIEAGPAHGTEAFF,TGTGCCAGTATAGAGGCAGGGCCTGCCCATGGCACTGAAGCTTTCTTT
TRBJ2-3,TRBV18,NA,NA,CASSEQGGSVTDTQYF,TGTGCCAGCTCAGAGCAAGGGGGGTCAGTCACAGATACGCAGTATTTT
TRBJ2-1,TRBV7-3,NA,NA,CASSRKPPGASYNEQFF,TGTGCCAGCAGCCGCAAACCACCGGGAGCTTCCTACAATGAGCAGTTCTTC
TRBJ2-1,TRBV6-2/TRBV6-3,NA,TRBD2,CASSRGLAGGNEQFF,TGTGCCAGCAGCCGGGGATTAGCGGGAGGCAATGAGCAGTTCTTC
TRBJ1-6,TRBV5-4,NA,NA,CASSSHTSSYNSPLHF,TGTGCCAGCAGCTCTCATACTAGCTCCTATAATTCACCCCTCCACTTT
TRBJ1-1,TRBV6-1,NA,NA,CASSEGTRRPMTEAFF,TGTGCCAGCAGTGAAGGAACGAGGAGACCGATGACTGAAGCTTTCTTT
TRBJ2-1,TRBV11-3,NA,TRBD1,CASSLVGQGRYNEQFF,TGTGCCAGCAGCTTAGTGGGACAGGGGCGCTACAATGAGCAGTTCTTC
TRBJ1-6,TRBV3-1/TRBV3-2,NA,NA,CASSPPLHF,TGTGCCAGCAGCCCACCCCTCCACTTT
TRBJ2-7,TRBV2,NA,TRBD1,CASRQGEGEQYF,TGTGCCTCCCGACAGGGAGAGGGCGAGCAGTACTTC
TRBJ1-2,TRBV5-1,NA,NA,CASSLGTASYGYTF,TGCGCCAGCAGCTTGGGGACAGCTAGCTATGGCTACACCTTC
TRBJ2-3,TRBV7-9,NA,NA,CASSSVTGRTDTQYF,TGTGCCAGCAGCTCCGTAACAGGTCGCACAGATACGCAGTATTTT
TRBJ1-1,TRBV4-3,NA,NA,CASSQDVRRGAEAFF,TGCGCCAGCAGCCAAGATGTCCGGAGGGGGGCTGAAGCTTTCTTT
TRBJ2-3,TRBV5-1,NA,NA,CASSLVAGPTTDTQYF,TGCGCCAGCAGCTTGGTTGCGGGGCCCACCACAGATACGCAGTATTTT
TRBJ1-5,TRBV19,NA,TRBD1,CASSSRGTGTYSNQPQHF,TGTGCCAGTAGTAGTCGGGGGACAGGGACGTATAGCAATCAGCCCCAGCATTTT
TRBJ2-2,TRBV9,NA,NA,CASSAEIGELFF,TGTGCCAGCAGCGCCGAGATCGGGGAGCTGTTTTTT
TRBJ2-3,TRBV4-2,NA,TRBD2,CASSQDGRLAGVPDTQYF,TGTGCCAGCAGCCAAGATGGTAGACTAGCGGGGGTTCCCGATACGCAGTATTTT
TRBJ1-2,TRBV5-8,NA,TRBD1,CASSLVIDPFRGPDYGYTF,TGTGCCAGCAGCTTGGTCATAGACCCTTTCAGGGGGCCCGACTATGGCTACACCTTC
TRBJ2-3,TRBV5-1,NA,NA,CASSLVRGSRTDTQYF,TGCGCCAGCAGCTTGGTACGCGGCTCGCGCACAGATACGCAGTATTTT
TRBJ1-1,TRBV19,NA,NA,CASSGQGWTEAFF,TGTGCCAGTAGTGGGCAGGGATGGACTGAAGCTTTCTTT
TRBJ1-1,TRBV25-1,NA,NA,CASSLLTETAVEAFF,TGTGCCAGCAGTCTCCTAACAGAGACGGCCGTTGAAGCTTTCTTT
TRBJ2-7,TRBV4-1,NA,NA,CASSQDSVEEQYF,TGCGCCAGCAGCCAGGACAGCGTAGAGGAGCAGTACTTC
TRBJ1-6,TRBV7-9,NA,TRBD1,CASSQGGNSPLHF,TGTGCCAGCAGCCAGGGGGGAAATTCACCCCTCCACTTT
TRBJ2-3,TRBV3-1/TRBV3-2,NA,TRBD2,CASSQPLAGVADTQYF,TGTGCCAGCAGCCAACCACTAGCGGGGGTCGCAGATACGCAGTATTTT
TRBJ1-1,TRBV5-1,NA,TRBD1,CASSLAGQGNAEAFF,TGCGCCAGCAGCTTGGCCGGACAGGGGAACGCTGAAGCTTTCTTT
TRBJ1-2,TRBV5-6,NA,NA,CASSPPDTTNYGYTF,TGTGCCAGCAGCCCCCCGGACACTACTAACTATGGCTACACCTTC
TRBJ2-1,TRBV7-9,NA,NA,CASSSGVDEQFF,TGTGCCAGCAGCTCGGGGGTGGATGAGCAGTTCTTC
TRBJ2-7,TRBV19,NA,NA,CASSIRDSSYEQYF,TGTGCCAGTAGTATCAGGGATAGCTCCTACGAGCAGTACTTC
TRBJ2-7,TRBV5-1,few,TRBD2,CASSLVRPSGPSYEQYF,TGCGCCAGCAGCTTGGTTCGTCCTAGCGGGCCCTCCTACGAGCAGTACTTC
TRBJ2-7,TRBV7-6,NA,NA,CASSLSRGGEQYF,TGTGCCAGCAGCTTATCGAGGGGTGGGGAGCAGTACTTC
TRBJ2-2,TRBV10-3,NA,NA,CAISAASDTGELFF,TGTGCCATCAGTGCTGCTAGCGACACCGGGGAGCTGTTTTTT
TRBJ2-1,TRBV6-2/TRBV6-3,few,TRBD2,CASSYPPLAGTFNEQFF,TGTGCCAGCAGTTACCCCCCTCTAGCGGGTACCTTTAATGAGCAGTTCTTC
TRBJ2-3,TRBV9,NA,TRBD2,CASSVVSGGGPTDTQYF,TGTGCCAGCAGCGTAGTATCGGGCGGGGGACCCACAGATACGCAGTATTTT
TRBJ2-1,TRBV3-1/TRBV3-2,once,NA,CASSRDRVNEQFF,TGTGCCAGCAGCCGCGATAGGGTCAATGAGCAGTTCTTC
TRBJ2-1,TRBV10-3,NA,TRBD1,CAISESRDRVVWFF,TGTGCCATCAGTGAGTCCCGGGACAGGGTTGTTTGGTTCTTC
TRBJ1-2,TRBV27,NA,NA,CASRDSFNYGYTF,TGTGCCAGCAGGGATTCTTTCAACTATGGCTACACCTTC
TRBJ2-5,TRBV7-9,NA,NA,CASSLGYGVEETQYF,TGTGCCAGCAGCTTAGGTTACGGGGTGGAGGAGACCCAGTACTTC
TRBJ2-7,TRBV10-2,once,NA,CASSESGLEQYF,TGCGCCAGCAGTGAGTCTGGGTTGGAGCAGTACTTC
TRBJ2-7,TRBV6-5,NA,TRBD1,CASSRQGSSYEQYF,TGTGCCAGCAGCCGACAGGGAAGCTCCTACGAGCAGTACTTC
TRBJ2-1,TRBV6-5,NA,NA,CASSYSSGLGYNEQFF,TGTGCCAGCAGTTACTCCAGCGGGTTAGGGTACAATGAGCAGTTCTTC
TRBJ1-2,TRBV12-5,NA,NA,CASGRGSYGYTF,TGTGCTAGTGGTAGAGGGAGCTATGGCTACACCTTC
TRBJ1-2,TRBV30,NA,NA,CAWSPGEVGYTF,TGTGCCTGGAGTCCAGGGGAGGTTGGCTACACCTTC
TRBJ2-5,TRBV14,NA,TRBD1,CASSWRQGETQYF,TGTGCCAGCAGCTGGCGACAGGGTGAGACCCAGTACTTC